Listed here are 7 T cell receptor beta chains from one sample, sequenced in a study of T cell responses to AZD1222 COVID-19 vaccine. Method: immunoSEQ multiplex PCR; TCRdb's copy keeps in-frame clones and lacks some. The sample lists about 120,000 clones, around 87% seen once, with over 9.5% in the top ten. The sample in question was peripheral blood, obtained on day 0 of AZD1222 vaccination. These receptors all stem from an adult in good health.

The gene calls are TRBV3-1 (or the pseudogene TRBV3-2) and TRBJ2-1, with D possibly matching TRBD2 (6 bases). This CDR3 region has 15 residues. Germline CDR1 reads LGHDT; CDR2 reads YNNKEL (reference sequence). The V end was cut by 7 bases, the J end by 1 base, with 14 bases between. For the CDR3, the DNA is TGTGCCAGCACCCACGGGGGAAGGTCCTACAATGAGCAGTTCTTC. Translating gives CASTHGGRSYNEQFF.

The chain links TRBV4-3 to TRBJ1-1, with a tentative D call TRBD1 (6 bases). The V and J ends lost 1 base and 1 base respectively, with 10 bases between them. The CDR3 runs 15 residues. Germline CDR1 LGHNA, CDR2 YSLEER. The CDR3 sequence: CASSQGAGANTEAFF. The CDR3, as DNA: TGCGCCAGCAGCCAAGGGGCAGGGGCGAACACTGAAGCTTTCTTT.

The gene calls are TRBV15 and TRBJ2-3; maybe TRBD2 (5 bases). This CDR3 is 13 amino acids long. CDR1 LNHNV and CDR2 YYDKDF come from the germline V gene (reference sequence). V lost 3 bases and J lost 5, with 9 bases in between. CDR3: CATSRDRGDTQYF. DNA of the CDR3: TGTGCCACCAGCAGGGACCGGGGAGATACGCAGTATTTT.

The CDR3 here is CATDRGGTEAFF. The DNA of the CDR3 is TGTGCCACCGACCGGGGCGGGACTGAAGCTTTCTTT. The chain employs TRBV10-3 and TRBJ1-1, with D maybe TRBD1 (5 bases). This CDR3 comprises 12 residues. Germline values: CDR1 ENHRY, CDR2 SYGVKD. Trimming pared 10 bases from V and 5 bases from J, leaving 14 bases between.

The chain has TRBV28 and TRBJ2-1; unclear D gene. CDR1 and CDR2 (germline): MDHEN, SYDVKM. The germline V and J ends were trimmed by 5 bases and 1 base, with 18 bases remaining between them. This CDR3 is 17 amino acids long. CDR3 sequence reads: CASSPPPGRASYNEQFF. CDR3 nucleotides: TGTGCCAGCAGTCCCCCCCCGGGCAGAGCTTCCTACAATGAGCAGTTCTTC.

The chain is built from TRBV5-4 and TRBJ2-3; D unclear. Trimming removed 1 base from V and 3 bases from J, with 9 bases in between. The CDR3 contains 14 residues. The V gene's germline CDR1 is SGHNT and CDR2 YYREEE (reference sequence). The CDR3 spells CASSLKGDTDTQYF. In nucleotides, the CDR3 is TGTGCCAGCAGCTTGAAGGGTGATACAGATACGCAGTATTTT. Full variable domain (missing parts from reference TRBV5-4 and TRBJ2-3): ETGVTQSPTHLIKTRGQQVTLRCSSQSGHNTVSWYQQALGQGPQFIFQYYREEENGRGNFPPRFSGLQFPNYSSELNVNALELDDSALYLCASSLKGDTDTQYFGPGTRLTVL.

CDR3 region: CASSPPGRSSTDTQYF. CDR3 sequence (DNA): TGTGCCAGCAGCCCCCCAGGGAGATCTAGCACAGATACGCAGTATTTT. This chain joins TRBV14 and TRBJ2-3; D possibly matches TRBD1 or TRBD2 (5 bases each). The CDR3 has 16 amino acids. The germline V gene encodes CDR1 SGHDN and CDR2 FVKESK. V was shortened by 4 bases and J by 0 bases, with 14 bases between the two germline ends.